These 26 T cell receptor beta chains came from one sample sequenced in a study of cytomegalovirus exposure and HLA in healthy donors. The primer mix had 60 Vbeta and 13 Jbeta primers. The data were produced by immunoSEQ multiplex PCR, yet TCRdb's version contains in-frame clones alone and is incomplete. Of around 65,000 clones listed, 65% to 90% were seen once; the top ten hold 9.5% to 12%. The sample comprised PBMCs. The receptors come from a female donor in good health and CMV-seronegative.

The CDR3 DNA is TGTGCCAGAGACCGGGACAGGGAAATAGATACGCAGTATTTT. Residues: CARDRDREIDTQYF. The chain links TRBV28 to TRBJ2-3; TRBD1 matches at 9 bases. Germline V gene sequence: CDR1 MDHEN, CDR2 SYDVKM. There are 14 residues in the CDR3. Trimming cost V 9 bases and J 5 bases; bases outside gene matches: 9.

The chain employs TRBV28 and TRBJ2-1; D possibly corresponds to TRBD2 (5 bases). Germline V gene lookup returns CDR1 MDHEN and CDR2 SYDVKM. The CDR3 consists of 13 residues. Deletions cut 7 bases from V and 1 base from J, with 8 bases between. The CDR3, as DNA: TGTGCCAGCATCACGGGGTCCTACAATGAGCAGTTCTTC. It encodes CASITGSYNEQFF.

The chain joins TRBV28 to TRBJ1-1, with 7 bases aligning to TRBD1. The trim removed 6 bases at V and 7 bases at J, leaving 11 bases unmatched. The CDR3 totals 14 residues. Germline lookup yields CDR1 MDHEN and CDR2 SYDVKM. CDR3 nucleotides: TGTGCCAGCAGGGATAGGGGGCGTACAGATGAAGCTTTCTTT. Protein: CASRDRGRTDEAFF.

This rearrangement joins TRBV11-2 to TRBJ2-2, with D tentatively TRBD1 (6 bases). The germline V gene encodes CDR1 SGHAT and CDR2 FQNNGV. V was shortened by 4 bases and J by 1 base, with 19 bases between the two germline ends. The CDR3 runs to 18 residues. CDR3 sequence (DNA): TGTGCCAGCAGCTCTCGGTCCCGGGACACTAAGAACACCGGGGAGCTGTTTTTT. This encodes CASSSRSRDTKNTGELFF.

The table lists this clone with a few counts. V is TRBV2 and J is TRBJ1-2; 7 nucleotides align to TRBD1. Trimming took 5 bases from V and 9 from J; bases not matched to a gene: 9. This CDR3 is 13 amino acids long. The germline CDR1 and CDR2 sequences are SNHLY and FYNNEI. Here the CDR3 DNA reads TGTGCCAGCAGTTCGAGACAGGGCGAAAGCTACACCTTC. It specifies CASSSRQGESYTF.

This clone was seen a handful of times. The chain carries TRBV10-3 and TRBJ2-1, with no clear D. V shed 2 bases and J shed 7 bases, with 15 bases lying between them. Looked up from germline, CDR1 is ENHRY and CDR2 is SYGVKD. The CDR3 has 15 amino acids. This chain's CDR3 is CAISEQAGTWNEQFF. The CDR3 region has the DNA TGTGCCATCAGTGAGCAAGCAGGAACCTGGAATGAGCAGTTCTTC.

The chain is built from TRBV19 and TRBJ1-2; the match to TRBD1 covers 9 bases. This CDR3 comprises 13 residues. Germline V lookup: CDR1 LNHDA, CDR2 SQIVND (reference sequence). The J segment lost 6 bases and the V segment lost 4 bases, leaving 3 bases of the junction unmatched. CDR3 region: CASSTGQGDGYTF. CDR3 sequence (DNA): TGTGCCAGTAGTACGGGACAGGGTGATGGCTACACCTTC.

The sample holds a few counts of this clone. The chain uses TRBV4-2 and TRBJ2-3; 7 nucleotides align to TRBD2. Looked up from germline, CDR1 is LGHNA and CDR2 is YNFKEQ. The V gene end was trimmed by 3 bases and the J gene end by 1 base; junction bases not matched to a gene: 4. The CDR3 totals 15 residues. The CDR3 region is CASSQMSGGTDTQYF. The CDR3, as DNA: TGTGCCAGCAGCCAGATGAGCGGGGGCACAGATACGCAGTATTTT.

The chain uses TRBV7-6 and TRBJ2-1; tentatively, D is TRBD1 (5 bases). The CDR3 has 16 residues. V was trimmed by 0 bases and J by 6 bases, leaving 15 bases between them. In germline, CDR1 is SGHVS, CDR2 FNYEAQ. The CDR3 loop reads CASSLASGRVSNEQFF. In nucleotides, the CDR3 is TGTGCCAGCAGCTTAGCGTCGGGCAGGGTAAGCAATGAGCAGTTCTTC. Filled out from reference TRBV7-6 and TRBJ2-1, the complete variable domain reads GAGVSQSPRYKVTKRGQDVALRCDPISGHVSLYWYRQALGQGPEFLTYFNYEAQQDKSGLPNDRFSAERPEGSISTLTIQRTEQRDSAMYRCASSLASGRVSNEQFFGPGTRLTVL.

V is TRBV5-5 and J is TRBJ2-7; 9 positions match TRBD1. The CDR3 is 18 residues long. Germline V CDR1 and CDR2: SGHKS, YYEKEE (reference sequence). J lost 4 bases, V lost 4 bases, and 18 bases had no gene match. As DNA, the CDR3 is TGTGCCAGCAGCCGATACCAGACAGGGGGAGGGATCCCTTACGAGCAGTACTTC. The encoded protein is CASSRYQTGGGIPYEQYF. Variable domain in full (rest from reference TRBV5-5 and TRBJ2-7): DAGVTQSPTHLIKTRGQQVTLRCSPISGHKSVSWYQQVLGQGPQFIFQYYEKEERGRGNFPDRFSARQFPNYSSELNVNALLLGDSALYLCASSRYQTGGGIPYEQYFGPGTRLTVT.

The chain recombines TRBV5-8 with TRBJ1-2, with a tentative D call TRBD1 (5 bases). CDR3 size: 16 residues. Germline-derived CDR1 and CDR2 are SGHTS and YDEGEE. Trimming took off 4 bases at V and 7 bases at J, with 23 bases between the two ends. The CDR3 DNA sequence: TGTGCCAGCAGCGTCACGCAGGGCAGCCCCACGGGTGGCTACACCTTC. This sequence encodes CASSVTQGSPTGGYTF.

The V gene is TRBV6-5, the J gene TRBJ2-7; possibly TRBD1 for D (6 bases). Germline CDR1 is MNHEY and CDR2 is SVGAGI. This CDR3 region has 12 residues. Trimming pared 6 bases from V and 4 bases from J, leaving 10 bases between. DNA for the CDR3: TGTGCCAGCAGCGCTCAGGGGTACGAGCAGTACTTC. It is translated as CASSAQGYEQYF.

The chain links TRBV2 to TRBJ2-5, with a tentative D call TRBD1 (5 bases). Per germline, CDR1 SNHLY and CDR2 FYNNEI. Trimming stripped 5 bases from V and 3 bases from J, with 7 bases between. This CDR3 region has 12 residues. The CDR3 region has the DNA TGTGCCAGCAGTCACAGGAAAGAGACCCAGTACTTC. The encoded protein is CASSHRKETQYF.

The rearrangement uses TRBV11-1 and TRBJ2-3, with D tentatively TRBD1 (5 bases). Trimming stripped 8 bases from V and 0 bases from J, with 15 bases between. Per germline, CDR1 SGHAT and CDR2 FQDESV (reference sequence). This CDR3 has 15 amino acids. CDR3 amino acids: CASSPKGFSTDTQYF. The CDR3 DNA is TGTGCCAGCTCCCCGAAGGGGTTTAGCACAGATACGCAGTATTTT.

This clone has more than one count but fewer than ten. The rearrangement links TRBV2 to TRBJ2-2, with TRBD1 matching over 11 bases. This CDR3 has 14 amino acids. The germline CDR1 and CDR2 sequences are SNHLY and FYNNEI. V trimming: 8 bases; J trimming: 3 bases; junction bases outside the gene matches: 2. CDR3 nucleotide sequence: TGTGCCAGCCGGGACAGGGGGGACACCGGGGAGCTGTTTTTT. Its protein product is CASRDRGDTGELFF.

This clone was counted a few times. V gene TRBV19 combines with J gene TRBJ1-5; D uncertain. The ends were cut back, 1 base at V and 5 bases at J, with 6 bases in the middle. Per the germline V gene, CDR1 is LNHDA and CDR2 is SQIVND (reference sequence). The CDR3 contains 13 residues. CDR3 DNA: TGTGCCAGTAGTATAGGCAGCGATCAGCCCCAGCATTTT. Amino acid sequence: CASSIGSDQPQHF.

This clone showed up just a few times. The CDR3 bases are TGTGCCAGCAGCCAAATGGGGGGGGGCACAGATACGCAGTATTTT. It encodes CASSQMGGGTDTQYF. The V gene is TRBV7-2, the J gene TRBJ2-3; 7 bases are shared with TRBD2. V dropped 5 bases and J dropped 1; count of bases not matched to a gene: 6. From germline, CDR1 is SGHTA and CDR2 FQGNSA. This CDR3 has 15 residues.

J is TRBJ2-7 and V is TRBV18; no clear D. Germline-derived CDR1 and CDR2 are KGHSH and LQKENI. The CDR3 has 13 amino acids. Trimming took 0 bases from V and 3 from J, leaving 6 bases between them. CDR3 nucleotides: TGTGCCAGCTCACCACCCTCCGTCTACGAGCAGTACTTC. It is translated as CASSPPSVYEQYF.

Turning to this clone: Other nucleotide sequences from this sample produce the same CDR3. The chain uses TRBV11-2 and TRBJ2-7; D ambiguous. Germline CDR1 is SGHAT and CDR2 is FQNNGV. Trimming removed 1 base at V and 0 bases at J, with 7 bases between. The CDR3 loop spans 14 amino acids. The CDR3 spells CASSLGHSSYEQYF. CDR3 in DNA: TGTGCCAGCAGCTTAGGACACAGCTCCTACGAGCAGTACTTC.

This chain connects TRBV28 to TRBJ2-3, with D possibly TRBD2 on 6 matching bases. The CDR3 is made up of 18 amino acids. V was shortened by 5 bases and J by 3 bases, with 24 bases between the two germline ends. CDR1 and CDR2 (germline): MDHEN, SYDVKM. CDR3: CASSPKPRLSRGTDTQYF. CDR3 in DNA: TGTGCCAGCAGTCCTAAGCCCCGACTATCGCGGGGAACAGATACGCAGTATTTT.

V is TRBV5-4 and J is TRBJ1-1; no firm D call. The CDR3 is 11 amino acids. V was clipped by 4 bases and J by 7 bases, with 8 bases between them. Germline V CDR1 and CDR2: SGHNT, YYREEE (reference sequence). The CDR3 DNA follows: TGTGCCAGCAGCCAACGGGGTGAAGCTTTCTTT. This gives the protein CASSQRGEAFF.

The V gene is TRBV5-6, the J gene TRBJ2-5; perhaps TRBD2 as D (7 bases). This CDR3 is built from 15 residues. Trimming pared 4 bases from V and 5 bases from J, leaving 18 bases between. Germline CDR1 is SGHDT and CDR2 is YYEEEE. The CDR3 DNA reads as TGTGCCAGCAGCCGGCGAGGGGGGGCCGGGGAGACCCAGTACTTC. Translated: CASSRRGGAGETQYF. The full variable domain, rest sourced from reference TRBV5-6 and TRBJ2-5, is DAGVTQSPTHLIKTRGQQVTLRCSPKSGHDTVSWYQQALGQGPQFIFQYYEEEERQRGNFPDRFSGHQFPNYSSELNVNALLLGDSALYLCASSRRGGAGETQYFGPGTRLLVL.

The rearrangement uses TRBV5-4 and TRBJ2-3; 8 bases are shared with TRBD1. The germline V gene has CDR1 SGHNT and CDR2 YYREEE (reference sequence). CDR3 size: 15 residues. After removal of 3 bases from V and 0 bases from J, the junction contained 3 bases not matched to a gene. The CDR3 bases are TGTGCCAGCAGCTCCAGGACAGGGAGCACAGATACGCAGTATTTT. Translation gives CASSSRTGSTDTQYF. The full variable domain, in which reference TRBV5-4 and TRBJ2-3 provide the parts outside the CDR3, is ETGVTQSPTHLIKTRGQQVTLRCSSQSGHNTVSWYQQALGQGPQFIFQYYREEENGRGNFPPRFSGLQFPNYSSELNVNALELDDSALYLCASSSRTGSTDTQYFGPGTRLTVL.

The gene calls are TRBV7-9 and TRBJ2-6, with TRBD1 as a possible D gene (6 bases). CDR1 is SEHNR, CDR2 FQNEAQ, per germline (reference sequence). Trimming removed 7 bases from V and 0 bases from J, with 19 bases in between. The CDR3 consists of 18 residues. The CDR3 protein is CASTLRGGSPSGANVLTF. In DNA form, the CDR3 reads TGTGCCAGCACCCTTAGAGGGGGTAGTCCCTCTGGGGCCAACGTCCTGACTTTC.

V gene TRBV4-1 combines with J gene TRBJ1-1, with D tentatively TRBD1 (5 bases). There are 13 residues in the CDR3. CDR1 and CDR2 (germline): MGHRA, YSYEKL. Trimming stripped 4 bases from V and 1 base from J, with 7 bases between. The CDR3 DNA reads TGCGCCAGCAGCCTACAGGAGAACACTGAAGCTTTCTTT. This translates into CASSLQENTEAFF.

V is TRBV29-1 and J is TRBJ2-2; a weak D match, TRBD2 (5 bases). Germline V gene lookup returns CDR1 SQVTM and CDR2 ANQGSEA. V gave up 0 bases and J gave up 7 bases, with 12 bases separating them. CDR3 length: 14 amino acids. CDR3 protein: CSVEDPSGIGELFF. In nucleotides, the CDR3 is TGCAGCGTTGAAGATCCATCGGGAATCGGGGAGCTGTTTTTT.